This T cell receptor (beta chain) was obtained from a study of blood T cells in healthy people across ages. Together with a sample-barcoded 5' primer, a J-beta primer mix was included in a second PCR lasting roughly 6 to 12 cycles. Each cDNA molecule carried a tag from a template-switch adaptor that contained 12 random nucleotides. Via MiXCR, TCRdb re-called the 5' RACE reads, giving one row per CDR3 protein. The repertoire holds about 1,500,000 distinct CDR3 sequences, with about 40% as singletons. Study observations and caveats: Older age coincided with a roughly linear decline in TCR beta diversity per million T cells. Expanded clonotype changes were possibly confounded by unknown donor CMV status.

This clonotype has just a few counts. The antigen remains unidentified. Trimming removed 0 bases from V and 1 base from J, with 3 bases in between. The CDR3 loop spans 14 amino acids. The V gene's germline CDR1 is KGHDR and CDR2 SFDVKD. The chain recombines TRBV24-1 with TRBJ1-5, with D unclear. The sequence was collected from a woman under 30 in good health. The sample was blood. In DNA, the CDR3 is TGTGCCACCAGTGATTTGTGGAGCAATCAGCCCCAGCATTTT. Its translation is CATSDLWSNQPQHF.